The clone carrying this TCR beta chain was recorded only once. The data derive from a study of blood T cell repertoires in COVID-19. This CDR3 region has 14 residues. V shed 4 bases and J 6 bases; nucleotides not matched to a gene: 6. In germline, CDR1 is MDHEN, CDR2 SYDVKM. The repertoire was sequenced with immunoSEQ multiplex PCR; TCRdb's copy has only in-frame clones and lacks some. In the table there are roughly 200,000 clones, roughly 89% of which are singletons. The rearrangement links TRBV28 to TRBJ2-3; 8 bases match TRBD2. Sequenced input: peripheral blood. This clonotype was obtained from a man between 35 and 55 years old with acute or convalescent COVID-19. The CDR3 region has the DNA TGTGCCAGCAGTTCTCCGGGACTAGGCGATACGCAGTATTTT. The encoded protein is CASSSPGLGDTQYF.